The source of this T cell receptor (beta chain) is a study of blood T cell repertoires in COVID-19. Study in general: Samples representing acute and convalescent COVID-19 were sourced from the United States, Italy and Spain. Nucleic acid was either cDNA or gDNA, and it came from T cells, B-cell-depleted T cells, or PBMCs.

Germline CDR1 reads MNHEY; CDR2 reads SVGEGT. V dropped 4 bases and J dropped 5 bases, with 11 bases sitting between them. The CDR3 is 13 amino acids. Authors' methods: From reference gene primer amplification, estimates of nucleated cell counts were derived. Profiling relied on immunoSEQ multiplex PCR, and the TCRdb table lists in-frame clones only, not all of them. V, J and clone size are those of that table, while D and trimming were read from the DNA. The sample consists of about 220,000 clones, 84% of them appearing once. The sample was peripheral blood. This clonotype was sampled from a woman aged 55-70 years who had recovered from COVID-19. The gene calls are TRBV6-2 or TRBV6-3 and TRBJ1-2; a possible D gene is TRBD1 (6 bases). In nucleotides, the CDR3 is TGTGCCAGCAGTTTCAGGGGATTTTATGGCTACACCTTC. This sequence encodes CASSFRGFYGYTF.